The next 10 T cell receptor beta chains were all read from a single sample in a study of blood T cell repertoires in COVID-19. Measured with immunoSEQ multiplex PCR; TCRdb has only the in-frame clones, and not every one. The sample holds roughly 150,000 clones, approximately 90% seen once. The sequenced sample consisted of peripheral blood. The receptor set was obtained from a human donor in a cohort sampled during active COVID-19.

J is TRBJ2-5 and V is TRBV4-3; 11 positions match TRBD2. Unmatched junction bases numbered 2, after V lost 3 bases and J lost 2 bases. The CDR3 contains 15 residues. Germline V gene data show CDR1 as LGHNA and CDR2 as YSLEER. CDR3 in amino acids: CASSQGTSGQETQYF. In DNA form, the CDR3 reads TGCGCCAGCAGCCAGGGGACTAGCGGTCAAGAGACCCAGTACTTC.

This rearrangement joins TRBV3-1 (or the pseudogene TRBV3-2) to TRBJ1-3; a weak D match, TRBD1 (6 bases). The ends were cut back, 3 bases at V and 2 bases at J, with 11 bases in the middle. The germline V gene has CDR1 LGHDT and CDR2 YNNKEL (reference sequence). This CDR3 comprises 15 residues. The CDR3 reads CASSQDSIPGNTIYF. CDR3 nucleotide sequence: TGTGCCAGCAGCCAGGACAGTATACCTGGAAACACCATATATTTT.

The J gene is TRBJ1-4, the V gene TRBV27; TRBD1 agrees at 7 bases. Trimming removed 6 bases from V and 8 bases from J; junction bases left unmatched: 9. Germline CDR1 and CDR2: MNHEY and SMNVEV (reference sequence). This CDR3 has 14 amino acids. For the CDR3, the DNA is TGTGCCAGCAGGCTAAGGGGGCTAGGGGAAAAACTGTTTTTT. Its translation is CASRLRGLGEKLFF.

CDR3 amino acids: CASSFQGGRVLTF. CDR3 nucleotides: TGTGCCAGCAGCTTCCAAGGCGGGCGGGTCCTGACTTTC. The gene calls are TRBV11-3 and TRBJ2-6; possible D gene TRBD2, 5 bases. Per the germline V gene, CDR1 is SGHNT and CDR2 is YENEEA. The CDR3 length is 13 residues. V shed 3 bases and J shed 13 bases, with 13 bases lying between them.

V and J are TRBV7-2 and TRBJ2-3; possibly TRBD1 for D (6 bases). The V gene's germline CDR1 is SGHTA and CDR2 FQGNSA. With 3 bases removed from V and 4 bases from J, the gap between germline ends came to 11 bases. The CDR3 extends over 14 amino acids. DNA for the CDR3: TGTGCCAGCAGCTTTAGCAGGGGCTCAGATACGCAGTATTTT. This gives the protein CASSFSRGSDTQYF.

The chain has TRBV9 and TRBJ1-1, with a tentative D call TRBD1 (6 bases). Trimming took off 0 bases at V and 4 bases at J, with 10 bases between the two ends. Germline CDR1 SGDLS, CDR2 YYNGEE. The CDR3 contains 14 residues. The CDR3: CASSVDTGTTEAFF. DNA for the CDR3: TGTGCCAGCAGCGTAGACACAGGGACCACTGAAGCTTTCTTT. Together with reference TRBV9 and TRBJ1-1, the CDR3 gives the full variable domain: DSGVTQTPKHLITATGQRVTLRCSPRSGDLSVYWYQQSLDQGLQFLIQYYNGEERAKGNILERFSAQQFPDLHSELNLSSLELGDSALYFCASSVDTGTTEAFFGQGTRLTVV.

The V call is TRBV5-4, the J call TRBJ2-1; 11 positions agree with TRBD2. The CDR3 sequence is 15 residues long. V shed 3 bases, J shed 4 bases, and the junction held 3 bases outside the gene matches. The germline V gene encodes CDR1 SGHNT and CDR2 YYREEE (reference sequence). DNA of the CDR3: TGTGCCAGCAGCTCGTCTAGCGGGGGGTACAATGAGCAGTTCTTC. It translates to CASSSSSGGYNEQFF.

The chain uses TRBV11-2 and TRBJ1-3; D perhaps matches TRBD1 (5 bases). V dropped 1 base and J dropped 4 bases, with 17 bases sitting between them. The germline gives CDR1 SGHAT, CDR2 FQNNGV. The CDR3 spans 17 residues. The CDR3 DNA reads as TGTGCCAGCAGCTTAGCTGCGGGGCGGACACTGGGAAACACCATATATTTT. Encoded protein: CASSLAAGRTLGNTIYF.

The chain is built from TRBV14 and TRBJ1-2, with no clear D. The CDR3 loop spans 14 amino acids. Per the germline V gene, CDR1 is SGHDN and CDR2 is FVKESK. Trimming removed 4 bases at V and 4 bases at J, with 13 bases between. CDR3 in DNA: TGTGCCAGCAGCCCGAGTGGGAGGCCCTATGGCTACACCTTC. It codes for CASSPSGRPYGYTF.

The gene calls are TRBV3-1 (or the pseudogene TRBV3-2) and TRBJ1-1, with TRBD1 as a possible D gene (6 bases). The CDR3 contains 15 residues. Trimming took off 4 bases at V and 3 bases at J, with 15 bases between the two ends. CDR1 is LGHDT and CDR2 is YNNKEL in the germline V gene (reference sequence). The CDR3 protein is CASSLRQGPDTEAFF. CDR3 nucleotide sequence: TGTGCCAGCAGCCTTAGGCAGGGGCCTGACACTGAAGCTTTCTTT.